This is a list of T cell receptor beta chains from one sample in a study of CXCR3-negative and CXCR3-positive naive CD8 T cells. TCRdb re-called the 5' RACE reads and shows each CDR3 protein once, DNA omitted. Here the sample table reports 56,000 or so distinct CDR3 sequences. The sample comprised memory CD8+ T cells from blood. Receptors were obtained from a human donor in good health. Some clones in this sample may be carry-over from other donors' samples. Both conserved end residues are part of each CDR3. The order of the fields is V gene, J gene, CDR3 protein.

v_call: TRBV10-1
j_call: TRBJ1-1
cdr3_aa: CASSERAEVLTEAFF

v_call: TRBV10-3
j_call: TRBJ2-3
cdr3_aa: CAISARLAGFLNTDTQYF

v_call: TRBV7-8
j_call: TRBJ2-1
cdr3_aa: CASSLAVGTGHNEQFF

v_call: TRBV20-1
j_call: TRBJ1-6
cdr3_aa: CSARGGVENSPLHF

v_call: TRBV29-1
j_call: TRBJ2-7
cdr3_aa: CSVEGERGYEQYF

v_call: TRBV7-6
j_call: TRBJ1-2
cdr3_aa: CASSTLAGGDYGYTF

v_call: TRBV7-6
j_call: TRBJ2-7
cdr3_aa: CASSAGAGTTSYEQYF

v_call: TRBV9
j_call: TRBJ2-7
cdr3_aa: CASSVGRLAYEQYF

v_call: TRBV7-8
j_call: TRBJ2-3
cdr3_aa: CASSLADSPGTDTQYF

v_call: TRBV27
j_call: TRBJ2-1
cdr3_aa: CASSLYSGGAPAGEQFF

v_call: TRBV6-1
j_call: TRBJ2-7
cdr3_aa: CASREGASSSYEQYF

v_call: TRBV20-1
j_call: TRBJ2-1
cdr3_aa: CSARDAGLDYNEQFF

v_call: TRBV6-2/TRBV6-3
j_call: TRBJ2-7
cdr3_aa: CASSYFDRIYEQYF